This TCR beta chain was sequenced for a study of T-cell memory formation after mild COVID-19. Study-wide results and caveats: For contracting clones, CD4+ ones sat mainly in CM and EM, CD8+ in EMRA. Whereas later expanders leaned CD4+, clones contracting day 15 to 85 showed a balanced CD4/CD8 makeup.

As for this clonotype: Antigen unknown.

The germline V gene has CDR1 SGHVS and CDR2 FQNEAQ. Trimming removed 4 bases from V and 9 bases from J, with 10 bases in between. The CDR3 runs 11 residues. TCRalpha and TCRbeta libraries used 5'RACE with constant-segment primers and UMIs. TCRdb reanalysed the 5' RACE reads using MiXCR and keeps one entry per CDR3 protein. The sample carries 300,000 to 350,000 distinct CDR3 sequences, roughly 13% recorded once. What was sequenced was PBMCs or a T cell subset sorted from them (not recorded which). The rearrangement links TRBV7-8 to TRBJ2-7; D tentatively fits TRBD1 or TRBD2 (5 bases each). The TCR originated in a man in his late teens or twenties who had mild COVID-19 (a few samples of this study predate the infection). Cell type and time point are not known. CDR3 bases: TGTGCCAGCAGCTCAAGGGACGCGCAGTACTTC. Protein sequence: CASSSRDAQYF.